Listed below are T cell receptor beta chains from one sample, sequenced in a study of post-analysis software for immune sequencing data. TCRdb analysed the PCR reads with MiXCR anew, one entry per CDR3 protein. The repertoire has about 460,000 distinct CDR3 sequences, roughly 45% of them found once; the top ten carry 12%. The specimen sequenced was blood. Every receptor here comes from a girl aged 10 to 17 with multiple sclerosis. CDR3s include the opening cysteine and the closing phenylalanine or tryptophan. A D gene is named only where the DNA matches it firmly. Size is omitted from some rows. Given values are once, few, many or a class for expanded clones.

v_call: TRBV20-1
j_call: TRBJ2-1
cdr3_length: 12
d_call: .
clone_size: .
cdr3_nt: TGCAGTGCTAGATTGCTGGAAACGGAGCAGTTCTTC
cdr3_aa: CSARLLETEQFF

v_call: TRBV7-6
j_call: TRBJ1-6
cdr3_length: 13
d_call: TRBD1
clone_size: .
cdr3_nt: TGTGCCAGCCAGGGACAGGGCAATTCACCCCTCCACTTT
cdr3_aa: CASQGQGNSPLHF

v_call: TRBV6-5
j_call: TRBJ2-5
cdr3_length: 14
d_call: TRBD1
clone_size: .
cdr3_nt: TGTGCCAGCAGGGTAACAGGGGGCGGCGAGACCCAGTACTTC
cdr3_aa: CASRVTGGGETQYF

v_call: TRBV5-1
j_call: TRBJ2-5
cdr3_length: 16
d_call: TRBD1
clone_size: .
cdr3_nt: TGCGCCAGCAGCTTACTCTCCGGGACAGGGCAAGAGACCCAGTACTTC
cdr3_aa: CASSLLSGTGQETQYF

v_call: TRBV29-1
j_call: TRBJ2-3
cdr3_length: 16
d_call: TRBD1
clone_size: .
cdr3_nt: TGCAGCGTTGAGGGGGACCGGGACAGGGGCCCAGATACGCAGTATTTT
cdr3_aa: CSVEGDRDRGPDTQYF

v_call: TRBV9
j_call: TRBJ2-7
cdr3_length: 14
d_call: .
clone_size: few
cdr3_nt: TGTGCCAGCAGCGCCTCAGGGGGGTCCTACGAGCAGTACTTC
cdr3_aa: CASSASGGSYEQYF

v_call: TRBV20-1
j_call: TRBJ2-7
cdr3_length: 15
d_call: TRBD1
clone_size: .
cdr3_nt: TGCAGTGCTAGAGACGGACAGGGCGGAACGTACGAGCAGTACTTC
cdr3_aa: CSARDGQGGTYEQYF

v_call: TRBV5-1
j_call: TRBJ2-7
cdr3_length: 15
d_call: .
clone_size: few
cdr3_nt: TGCGCCAGCAGCTCGCAGACAGGCTCCACCTACGAGCAGTACTTC
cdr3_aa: CASSSQTGSTYEQYF

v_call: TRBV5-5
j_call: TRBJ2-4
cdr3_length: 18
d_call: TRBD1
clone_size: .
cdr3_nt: TGTGCCAGCAGCTTAAGGGACGACAGGGGGCTAGCCAAAAACATTCAGTACTTC
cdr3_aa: CASSLRDDRGLAKNIQYF

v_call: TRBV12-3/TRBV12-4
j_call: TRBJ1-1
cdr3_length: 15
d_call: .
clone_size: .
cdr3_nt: TGTGCCAGCACCGACAACCGGGACCGGGGGACTGAAGCTTTCTTT
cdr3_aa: CASTDNRDRGTEAFF

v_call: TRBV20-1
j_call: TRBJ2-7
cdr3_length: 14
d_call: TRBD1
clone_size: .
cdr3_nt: TGCAGTGCAACCCGACAGGGGGACTTCTACGAGCAGTACTTC
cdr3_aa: CSATRQGDFYEQYF

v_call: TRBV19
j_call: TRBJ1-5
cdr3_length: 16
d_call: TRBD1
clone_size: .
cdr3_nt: TGTGCCAGTAGTACTACGGGACAGGGGGCCGATCAGCCCCAGCATTTT
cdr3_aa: CASSTTGQGADQPQHF

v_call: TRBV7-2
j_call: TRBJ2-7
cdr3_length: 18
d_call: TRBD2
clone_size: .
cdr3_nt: TGTGCCAGCAGCTACGGGGCTAGCGGGAGTCCCGGTTTCTACGAGCAGTACTTC
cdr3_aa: CASSYGASGSPGFYEQYF

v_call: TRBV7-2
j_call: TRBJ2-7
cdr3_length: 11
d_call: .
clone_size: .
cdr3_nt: TGTGCCAGCAGCTCCCTGAACGAGCAGTACTTC
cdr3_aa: CASSSLNEQYF

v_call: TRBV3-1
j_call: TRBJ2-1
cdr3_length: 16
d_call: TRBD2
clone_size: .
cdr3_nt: TGTGCCAGCAAGGGTAGCGGGAGGGCCCGTGGGAATGAGCAGTTCTTC
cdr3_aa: CASKGSGRARGNEQFF

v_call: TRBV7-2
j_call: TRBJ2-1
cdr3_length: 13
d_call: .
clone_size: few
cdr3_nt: TGTGCCAGCAGCTCCCCCCCCCTGAATGAGCAGTTCTTC
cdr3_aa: CASSSPPLNEQFF

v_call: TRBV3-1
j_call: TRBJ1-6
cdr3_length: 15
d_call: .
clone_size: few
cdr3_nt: TGTGCCAGCAGCCCCAGGGGCTCCTATAATTCACCCCTCCACTTT
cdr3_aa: CASSPRGSYNSPLHF

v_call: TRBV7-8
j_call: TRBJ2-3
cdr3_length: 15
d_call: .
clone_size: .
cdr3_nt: TGTGCCACTGGGTCGGGGCCCCCTGGGGCAGATACGCAGTATTTT
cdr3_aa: CATGSGPPGADTQYF

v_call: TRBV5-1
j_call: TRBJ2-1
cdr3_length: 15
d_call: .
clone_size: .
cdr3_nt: TGCGCCAGCAGCTTGGATGCGATTACCTACAATGAGCAGTTCTTC
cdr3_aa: CASSLDAITYNEQFF

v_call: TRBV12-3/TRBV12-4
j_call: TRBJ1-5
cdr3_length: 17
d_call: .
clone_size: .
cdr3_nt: TGTGCCAGCAGCCCCGACGTCAGGGTATATAGCAATCAGCCCCAGCATTTT
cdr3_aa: CASSPDVRVYSNQPQHF

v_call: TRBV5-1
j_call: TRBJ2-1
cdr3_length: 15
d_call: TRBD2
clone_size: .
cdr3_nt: TGCGCCAGCAGCACACTAGCGGGAGTTGGGAATGAGCAGTTCTTC
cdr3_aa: CASSTLAGVGNEQFF

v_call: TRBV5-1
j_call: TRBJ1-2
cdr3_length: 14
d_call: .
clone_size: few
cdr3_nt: TGCGCCAGCAGCGGCGGCCAGGGCCTCAATGGCTACACCTTC
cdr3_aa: CASSGGQGLNGYTF

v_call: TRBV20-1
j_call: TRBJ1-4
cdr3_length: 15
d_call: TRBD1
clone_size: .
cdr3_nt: TGCAGTGCCCCTGGGGGACAGTTCGGGGATGAAAAACTGTTTTTT
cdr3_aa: CSAPGGQFGDEKLFF

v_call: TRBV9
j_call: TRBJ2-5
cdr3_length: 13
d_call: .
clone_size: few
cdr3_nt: TGTGCCAGCAGCGTTACAGTGGGGGAGACCCAGTACTTC
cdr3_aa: CASSVTVGETQYF

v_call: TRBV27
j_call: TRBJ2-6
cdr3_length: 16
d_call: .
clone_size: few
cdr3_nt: TGTGCCAGCAGCCGGACAGCCAGCTCTGGGGCCAACGTCCTGACTTTC
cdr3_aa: CASSRTASSGANVLTF

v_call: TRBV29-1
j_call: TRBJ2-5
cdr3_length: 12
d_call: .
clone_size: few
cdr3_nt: TGCAGCGTTGAAGTCTCACAAGAGACCCAGTACTTC
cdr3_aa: CSVEVSQETQYF

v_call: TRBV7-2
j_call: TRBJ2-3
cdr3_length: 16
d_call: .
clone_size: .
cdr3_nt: TGTGCCAGCAGCTTACAGTCGGAGGCGGGCGGGAATACGCAGTATTTT
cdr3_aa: CASSLQSEAGGNTQYF

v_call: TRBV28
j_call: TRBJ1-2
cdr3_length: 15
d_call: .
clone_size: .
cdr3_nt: TGTGCCAGCAGTCCCCTCCTAGGGGGGCCCTATGGCTACACCTTC
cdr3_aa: CASSPLLGGPYGYTF

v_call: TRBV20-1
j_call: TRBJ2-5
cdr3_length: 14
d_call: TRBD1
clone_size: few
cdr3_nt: TGCAGTGCTAGATCCCGGGGACAGGAAGAGACCCAGTACTTC
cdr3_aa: CSARSRGQEETQYF

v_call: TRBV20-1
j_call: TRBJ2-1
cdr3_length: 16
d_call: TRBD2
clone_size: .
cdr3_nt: TGCAGTGCTAGAACCCCCGGACTAGACTCCTACAATGAGCAGTTCTTC
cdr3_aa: CSARTPGLDSYNEQFF

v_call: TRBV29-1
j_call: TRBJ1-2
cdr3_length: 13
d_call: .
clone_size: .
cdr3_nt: TGCAGCGTTGAAGATATGCTTAACTATGGCTACACCTTC
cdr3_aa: CSVEDMLNYGYTF

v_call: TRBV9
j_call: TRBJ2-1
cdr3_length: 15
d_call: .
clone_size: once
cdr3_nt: TGTGCCAGCAGCCCCAGAGGTCCACAATACAATGAGCAGTTCTTC
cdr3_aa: CASSPRGPQYNEQFF

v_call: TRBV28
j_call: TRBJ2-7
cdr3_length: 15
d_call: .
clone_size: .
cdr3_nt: TGTGCCAGCAGTTCGCCCCCCAAGACAGCCTACGAGCAGTACTTC
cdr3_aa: CASSSPPKTAYEQYF

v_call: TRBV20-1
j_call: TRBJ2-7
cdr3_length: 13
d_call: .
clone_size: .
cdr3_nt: TGCAGTCCTCGGCTCGGGACGTCCTACGAGCAGTACTTC
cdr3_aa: CSPRLGTSYEQYF

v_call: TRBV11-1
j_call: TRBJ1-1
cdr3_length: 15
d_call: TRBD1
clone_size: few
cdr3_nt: TGTGCCAGCAGCGGGACTAGGGGGCAGAACACTGAAGCTTTCTTT
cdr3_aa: CASSGTRGQNTEAFF

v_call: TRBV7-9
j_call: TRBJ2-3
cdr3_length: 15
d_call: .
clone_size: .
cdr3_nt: TGTGCCAGCAGCTTAAACGCGGATAGCACAGATACGCTGTATTTT
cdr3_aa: CASSLNADSTDTLYF

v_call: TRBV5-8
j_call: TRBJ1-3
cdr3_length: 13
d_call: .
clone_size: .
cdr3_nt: TGTGCCAGCAGCCGGGCCTCTGGAAACACCATATATTTT
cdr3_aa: CASSRASGNTIYF

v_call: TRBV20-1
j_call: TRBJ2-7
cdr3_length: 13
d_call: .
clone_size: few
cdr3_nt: TGCAGTCAGGCCCAGGGCCCCATCTACGAGCAGTACTTC
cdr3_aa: CSQAQGPIYEQYF

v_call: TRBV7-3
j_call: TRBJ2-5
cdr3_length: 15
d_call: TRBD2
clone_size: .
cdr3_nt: TGTGCCAGCAGCTTAATACCTAGCGGGATCTACGGGCAGTACTTC
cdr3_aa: CASSLIPSGIYGQYF

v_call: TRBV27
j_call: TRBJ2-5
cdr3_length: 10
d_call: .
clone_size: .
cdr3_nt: TGTGCCAGCACTCAAGAGACCCAGTACTTC
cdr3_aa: CASTQETQYF

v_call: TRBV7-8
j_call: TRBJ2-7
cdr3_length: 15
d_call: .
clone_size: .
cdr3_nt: TGTGCCAGCAGACCCTTGTCCGACAGACCTTACGAGCAGTACTTC
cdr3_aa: CASRPLSDRPYEQYF